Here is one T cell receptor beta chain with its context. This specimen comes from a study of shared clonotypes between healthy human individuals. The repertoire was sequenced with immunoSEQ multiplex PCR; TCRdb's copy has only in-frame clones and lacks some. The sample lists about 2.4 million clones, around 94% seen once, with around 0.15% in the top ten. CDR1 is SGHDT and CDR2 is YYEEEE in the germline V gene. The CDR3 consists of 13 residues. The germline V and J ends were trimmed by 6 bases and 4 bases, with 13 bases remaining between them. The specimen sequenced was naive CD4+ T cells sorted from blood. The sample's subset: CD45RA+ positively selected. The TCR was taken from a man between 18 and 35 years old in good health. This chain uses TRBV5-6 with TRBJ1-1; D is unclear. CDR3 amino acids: CASTSPWATEAFF. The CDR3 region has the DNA TGTGCCAGCACAAGTCCTTGGGCCACTGAAGCTTTCTTT.